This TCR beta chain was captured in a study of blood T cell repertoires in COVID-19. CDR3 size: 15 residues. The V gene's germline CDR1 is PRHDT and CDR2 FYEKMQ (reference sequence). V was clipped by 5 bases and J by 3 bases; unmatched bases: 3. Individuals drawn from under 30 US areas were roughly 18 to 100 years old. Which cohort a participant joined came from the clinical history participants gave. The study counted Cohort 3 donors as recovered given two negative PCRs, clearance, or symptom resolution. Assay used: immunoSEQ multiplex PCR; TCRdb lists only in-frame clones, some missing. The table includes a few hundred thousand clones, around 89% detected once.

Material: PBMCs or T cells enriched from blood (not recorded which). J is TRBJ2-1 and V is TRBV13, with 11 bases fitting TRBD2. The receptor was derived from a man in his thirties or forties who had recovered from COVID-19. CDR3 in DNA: TGTGCCAGCAGCCCTAGCGGGAGGCGCTACAATGAGCAGTTCTTC. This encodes CASSPSGRRYNEQFF.